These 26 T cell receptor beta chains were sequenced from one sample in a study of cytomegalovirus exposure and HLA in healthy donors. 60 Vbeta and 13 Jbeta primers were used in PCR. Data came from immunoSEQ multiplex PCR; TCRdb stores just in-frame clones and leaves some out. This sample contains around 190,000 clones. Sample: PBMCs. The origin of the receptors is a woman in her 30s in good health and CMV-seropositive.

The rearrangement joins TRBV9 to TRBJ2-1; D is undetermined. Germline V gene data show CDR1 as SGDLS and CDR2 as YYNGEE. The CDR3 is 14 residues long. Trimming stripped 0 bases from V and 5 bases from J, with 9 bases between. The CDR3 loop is CASSVGGSNNEQFF. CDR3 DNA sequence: TGTGCCAGCAGCGTAGGCGGCAGCAACAATGAGCAGTTCTTC.

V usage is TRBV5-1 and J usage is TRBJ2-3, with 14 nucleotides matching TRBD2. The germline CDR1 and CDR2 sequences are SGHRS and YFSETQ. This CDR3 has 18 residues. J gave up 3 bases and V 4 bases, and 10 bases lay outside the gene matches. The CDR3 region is CASSPRGLAGGKTDTQYF. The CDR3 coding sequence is TGCGCCAGCAGCCCGAGAGGACTAGCGGGAGGAAAGACAGATACGCAGTATTTT.

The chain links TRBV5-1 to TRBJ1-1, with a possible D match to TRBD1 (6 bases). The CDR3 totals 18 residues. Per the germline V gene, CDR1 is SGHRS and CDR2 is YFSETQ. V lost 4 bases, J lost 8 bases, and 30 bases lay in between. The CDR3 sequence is CASSELAGATGIFPEAFF. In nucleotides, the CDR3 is TGCGCCAGCAGCGAACTGGCGGGGGCGACAGGTATCTTTCCCGAAGCTTTCTTT.

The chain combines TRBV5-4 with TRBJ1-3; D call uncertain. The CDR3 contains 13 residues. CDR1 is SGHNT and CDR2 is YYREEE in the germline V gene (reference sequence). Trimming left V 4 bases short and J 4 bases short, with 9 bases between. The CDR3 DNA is TGTGCCAGCAGCGACGACTGGGGAAACACCATATATTTT. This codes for CASSDDWGNTIYF.

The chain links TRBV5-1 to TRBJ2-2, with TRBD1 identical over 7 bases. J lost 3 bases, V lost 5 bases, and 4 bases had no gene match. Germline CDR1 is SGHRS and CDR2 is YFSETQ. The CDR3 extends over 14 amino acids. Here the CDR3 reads CASSRQGDTGELFF. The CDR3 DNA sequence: TGCGCCAGCAGTCGGCAGGGGGACACCGGGGAGCTGTTTTTT.

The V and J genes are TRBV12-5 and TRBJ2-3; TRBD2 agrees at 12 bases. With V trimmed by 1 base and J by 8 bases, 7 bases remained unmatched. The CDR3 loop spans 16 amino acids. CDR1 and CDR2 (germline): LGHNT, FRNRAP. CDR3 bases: TGTGCTAGTGGTTTGGCTAGCGGGAGGGCCGATGGTACGCAGTATTTT. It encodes CASGLASGRADGTQYF. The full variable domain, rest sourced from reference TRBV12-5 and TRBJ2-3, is DARVTQTPRHKVTEMGQEVTMRCQPILGHNTVFWYRQTMMQGLELLAYFRNRAPLDDSGMPKDRFSAEMPDATLATLKIQPSEPRDSAVYFCASGLASGRADGTQYFGPGTRLTVL.

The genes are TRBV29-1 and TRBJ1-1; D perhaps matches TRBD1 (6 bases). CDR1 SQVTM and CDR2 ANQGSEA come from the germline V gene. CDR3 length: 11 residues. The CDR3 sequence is CSGGGNTEAFF. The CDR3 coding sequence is TGCAGTGGTGGGGGCAACACTGAAGCTTTCTTT.

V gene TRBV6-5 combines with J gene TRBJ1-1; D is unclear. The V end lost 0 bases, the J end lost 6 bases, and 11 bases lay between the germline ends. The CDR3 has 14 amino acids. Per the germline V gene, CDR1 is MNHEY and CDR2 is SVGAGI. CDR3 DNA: TGTGCCAGCAGTTACTCGAGTATCCCGTCTGAAGCTTTCTTT. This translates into CASSYSSIPSEAFF.

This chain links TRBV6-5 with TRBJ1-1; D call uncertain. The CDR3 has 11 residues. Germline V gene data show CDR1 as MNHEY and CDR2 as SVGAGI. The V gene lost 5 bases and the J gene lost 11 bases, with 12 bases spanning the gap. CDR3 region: CASSNNGGAFF. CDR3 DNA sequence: TGTGCCAGCAGTAACAATGGAGGGGCTTTCTTT.

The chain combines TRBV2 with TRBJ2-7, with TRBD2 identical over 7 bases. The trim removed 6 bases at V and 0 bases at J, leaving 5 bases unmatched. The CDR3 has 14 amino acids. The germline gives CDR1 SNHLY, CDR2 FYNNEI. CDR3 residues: CASRAGTTSYEQYF. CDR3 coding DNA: TGTGCCAGCAGGGCCGGGACTACCTCCTACGAGCAGTACTTC. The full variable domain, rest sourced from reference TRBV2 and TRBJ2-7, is EPEVTQTPSHQVTQMGQEVILRCVPISNHLYFYWYRQILGQKVEFLVSFYNNEISEKSEIFDDQFSVERPDGSNFTLKIRSTKLEDSAMYFCASRAGTTSYEQYFGPGTRLTVT.

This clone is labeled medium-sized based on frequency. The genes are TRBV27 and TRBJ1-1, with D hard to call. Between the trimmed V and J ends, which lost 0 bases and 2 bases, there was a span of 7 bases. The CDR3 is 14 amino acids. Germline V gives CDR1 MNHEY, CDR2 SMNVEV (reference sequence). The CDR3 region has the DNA TGTGCCAGCAGTTTATCCAGACTCAACACTGAAGCTTTCTTT. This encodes CASSLSRLNTEAFF.

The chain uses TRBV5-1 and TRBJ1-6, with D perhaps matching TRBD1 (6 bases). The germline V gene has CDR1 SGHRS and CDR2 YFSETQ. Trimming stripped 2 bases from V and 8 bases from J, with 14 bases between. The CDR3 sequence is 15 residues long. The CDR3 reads CASSFDGQTDSPLHF. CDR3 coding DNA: TGCGCCAGCAGCTTCGATGGACAGACGGATTCACCCCTCCACTTT.

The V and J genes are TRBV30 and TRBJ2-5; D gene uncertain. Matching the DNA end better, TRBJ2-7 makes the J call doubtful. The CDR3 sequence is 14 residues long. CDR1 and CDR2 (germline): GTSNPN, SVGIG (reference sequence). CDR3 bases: TGTGCCTGTGCCCAAAGAAGCTACTCCTACGAGCAGTACTTC. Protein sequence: CACAQRSYSYEQYF.

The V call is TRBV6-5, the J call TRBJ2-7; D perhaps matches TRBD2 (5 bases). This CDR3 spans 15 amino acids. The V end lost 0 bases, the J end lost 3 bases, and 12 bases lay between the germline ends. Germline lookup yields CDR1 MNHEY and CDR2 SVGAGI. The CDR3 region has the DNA TGTGCCAGCAGTTACTCGTGGGAGCGGAACTACGAGCAGTACTTC. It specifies CASSYSWERNYEQYF.

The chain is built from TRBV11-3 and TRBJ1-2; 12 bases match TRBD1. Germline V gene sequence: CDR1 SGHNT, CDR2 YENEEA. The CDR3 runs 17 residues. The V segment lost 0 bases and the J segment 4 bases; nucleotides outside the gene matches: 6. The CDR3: CASSLEAGTGGVYGYTF. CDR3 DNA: TGTGCCAGCAGCTTAGAGGCCGGGACAGGGGGCGTCTATGGCTACACCTTC.

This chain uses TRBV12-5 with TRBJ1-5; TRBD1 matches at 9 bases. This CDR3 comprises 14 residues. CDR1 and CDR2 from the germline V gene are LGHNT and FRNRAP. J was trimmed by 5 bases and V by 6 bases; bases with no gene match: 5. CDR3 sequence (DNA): TGTGCTAGTGGAGGGGGACAGGGTGATCAGCCCCAGCATTTT. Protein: CASGGGQGDQPQHF. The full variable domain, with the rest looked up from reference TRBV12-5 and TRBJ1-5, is DARVTQTPRHKVTEMGQEVTMRCQPILGHNTVFWYRQTMMQGLELLAYFRNRAPLDDSGMPKDRFSAEMPDATLATLKIQPSEPRDSAVYFCASGGGQGDQPQHFGDGTRLSIL.

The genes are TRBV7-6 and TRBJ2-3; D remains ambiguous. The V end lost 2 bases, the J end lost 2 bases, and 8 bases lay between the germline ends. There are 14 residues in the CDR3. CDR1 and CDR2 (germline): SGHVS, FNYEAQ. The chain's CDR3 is CASSLFSITDTQYF. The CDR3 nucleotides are TGTGCCAGCAGCTTATTTTCCATCACAGATACGCAGTATTTT.

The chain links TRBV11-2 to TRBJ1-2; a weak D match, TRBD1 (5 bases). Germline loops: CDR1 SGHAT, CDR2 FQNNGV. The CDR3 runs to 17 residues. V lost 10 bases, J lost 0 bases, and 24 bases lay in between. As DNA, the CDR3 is TGTGCCACCTTCGGGGCCGGGGGACTGGCGGCTAACTATGGCTACACCTTC. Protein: CATFGAGGLAANYGYTF.

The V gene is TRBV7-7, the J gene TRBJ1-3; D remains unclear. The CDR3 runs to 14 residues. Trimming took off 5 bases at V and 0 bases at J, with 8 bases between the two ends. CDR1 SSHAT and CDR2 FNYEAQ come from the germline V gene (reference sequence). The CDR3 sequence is CASSPTGSGNTIYF. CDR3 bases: TGTGCCAGCAGCCCCACGGGCTCTGGAAACACCATATATTTT. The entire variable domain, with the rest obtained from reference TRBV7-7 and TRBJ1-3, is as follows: GAGVSQSPRYKVTKRGQDVTLRCDPISSHATLYWYQQALGQGPEFLTYFNYEAQPDKSGLPSDRFSAERPEGSISTLTIQRTEQRDSAMYRCASSPTGSGNTIYFGEGSWLTVV.

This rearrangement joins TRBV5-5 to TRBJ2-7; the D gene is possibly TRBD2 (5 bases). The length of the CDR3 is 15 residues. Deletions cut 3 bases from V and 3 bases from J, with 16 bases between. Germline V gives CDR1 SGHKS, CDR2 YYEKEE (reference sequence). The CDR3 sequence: CASSSPHGMLYEQYF. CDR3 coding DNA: TGTGCCAGCAGCTCACCCCACGGGATGCTCTACGAGCAGTACTTC.

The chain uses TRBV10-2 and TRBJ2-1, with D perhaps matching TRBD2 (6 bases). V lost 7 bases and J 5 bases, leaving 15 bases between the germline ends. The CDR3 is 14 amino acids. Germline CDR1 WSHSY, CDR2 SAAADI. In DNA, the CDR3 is TGCGCCAGCACCCCCGGGGGACGAAACAATGAGCAGTTCTTC. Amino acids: CASTPGGRNNEQFF.

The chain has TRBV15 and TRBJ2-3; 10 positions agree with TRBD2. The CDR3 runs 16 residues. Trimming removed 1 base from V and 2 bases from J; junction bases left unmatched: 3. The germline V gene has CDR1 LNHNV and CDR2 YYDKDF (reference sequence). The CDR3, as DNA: TGTGCCACCAGCAGAGCCCTAGCGGGGGACACAGATACGCAGTATTTT. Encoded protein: CATSRALAGDTDTQYF.

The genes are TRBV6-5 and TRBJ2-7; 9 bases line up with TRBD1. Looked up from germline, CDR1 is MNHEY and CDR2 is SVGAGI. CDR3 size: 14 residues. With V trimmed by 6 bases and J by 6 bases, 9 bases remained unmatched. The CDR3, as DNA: TGTGCCAGCAGCCGACCGGGACAGGGTACCGAGCAGTACTTC. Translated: CASSRPGQGTEQYF.

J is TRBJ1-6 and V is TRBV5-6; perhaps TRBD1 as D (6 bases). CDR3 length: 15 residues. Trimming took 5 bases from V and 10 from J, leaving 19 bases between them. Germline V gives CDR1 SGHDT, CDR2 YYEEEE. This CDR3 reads CASRKTGRIDSPLHF. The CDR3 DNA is TGTGCCAGCAGGAAGACAGGCCGAATTGACTCACCCCTCCACTTT.

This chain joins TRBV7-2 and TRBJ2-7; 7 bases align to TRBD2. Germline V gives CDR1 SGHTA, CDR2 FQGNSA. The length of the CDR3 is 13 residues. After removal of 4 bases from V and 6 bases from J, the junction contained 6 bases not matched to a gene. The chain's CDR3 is CASSSGLVREQYF. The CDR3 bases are TGTGCCAGCAGCTCCGGACTAGTGCGCGAGCAGTACTTC.

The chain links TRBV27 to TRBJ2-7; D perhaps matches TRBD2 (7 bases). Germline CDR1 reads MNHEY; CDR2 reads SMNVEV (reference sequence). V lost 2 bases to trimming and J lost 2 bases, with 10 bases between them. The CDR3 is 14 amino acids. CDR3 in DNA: TGTGCCAGCAGTTTAGGGGGGGGCCCCTACGAGCAGTACTTC. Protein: CASSLGGGPYEQYF.